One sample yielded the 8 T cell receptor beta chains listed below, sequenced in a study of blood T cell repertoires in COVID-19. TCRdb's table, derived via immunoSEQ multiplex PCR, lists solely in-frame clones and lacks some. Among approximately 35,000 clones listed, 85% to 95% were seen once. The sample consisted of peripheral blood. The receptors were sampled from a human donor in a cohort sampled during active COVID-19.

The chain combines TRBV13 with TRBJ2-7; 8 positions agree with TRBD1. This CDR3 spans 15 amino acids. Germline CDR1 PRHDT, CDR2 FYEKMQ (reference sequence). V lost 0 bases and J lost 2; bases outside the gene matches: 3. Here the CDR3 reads CASSLGQGAPYEQYF. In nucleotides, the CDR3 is TGTGCCAGCAGCTTAGGGCAGGGGGCCCCCTACGAGCAGTACTTC.

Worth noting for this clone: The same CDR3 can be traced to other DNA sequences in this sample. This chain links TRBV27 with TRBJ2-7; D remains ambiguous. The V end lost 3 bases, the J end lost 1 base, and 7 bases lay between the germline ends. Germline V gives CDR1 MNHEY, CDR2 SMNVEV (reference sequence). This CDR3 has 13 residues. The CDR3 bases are TGTGCCAGCAGTTTGGGCAGATCCTACGAGCAGTACTTC. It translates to CASSLGRSYEQYF.

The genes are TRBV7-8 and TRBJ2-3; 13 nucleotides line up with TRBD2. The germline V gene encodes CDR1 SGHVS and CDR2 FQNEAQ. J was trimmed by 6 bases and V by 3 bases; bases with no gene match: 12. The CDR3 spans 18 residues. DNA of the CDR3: TGTGCCAGCAGCTTTAAATCTTCACTAGCGGGAGGGTTGGATACGCAGTATTTT. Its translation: CASSFKSSLAGGLDTQYF.

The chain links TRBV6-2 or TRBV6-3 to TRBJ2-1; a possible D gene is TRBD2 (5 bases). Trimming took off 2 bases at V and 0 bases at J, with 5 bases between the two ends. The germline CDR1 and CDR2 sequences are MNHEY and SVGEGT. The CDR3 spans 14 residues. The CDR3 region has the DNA TGTGCCAGCAGTTACGGGAGCTCCTACAATGAGCAGTTCTTC. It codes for CASSYGSSYNEQFF.

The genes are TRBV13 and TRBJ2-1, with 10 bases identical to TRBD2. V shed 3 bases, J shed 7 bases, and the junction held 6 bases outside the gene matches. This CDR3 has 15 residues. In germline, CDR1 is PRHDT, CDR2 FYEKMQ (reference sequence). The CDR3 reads CASSLSGRAENEQFF. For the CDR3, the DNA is TGTGCCAGCAGCTTGAGCGGGAGGGCCGAGAATGAGCAGTTCTTC.

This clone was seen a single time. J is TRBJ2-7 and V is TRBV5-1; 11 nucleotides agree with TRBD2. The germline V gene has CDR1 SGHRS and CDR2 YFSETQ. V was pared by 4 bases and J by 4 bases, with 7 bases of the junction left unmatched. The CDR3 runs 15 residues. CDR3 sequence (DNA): TGCGCCAGCAGCGTCTTAGCGGGAGGGTTATACGAGCAGTACTTC. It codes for CASSVLAGGLYEQYF.

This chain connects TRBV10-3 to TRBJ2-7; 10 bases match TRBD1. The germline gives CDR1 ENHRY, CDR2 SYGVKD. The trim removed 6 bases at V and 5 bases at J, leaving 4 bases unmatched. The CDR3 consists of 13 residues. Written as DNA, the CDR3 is TGTGCCATCAGGGGGGACAGGGGAAACGAGCAGTACTTC. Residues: CAIRGDRGNEQYF.

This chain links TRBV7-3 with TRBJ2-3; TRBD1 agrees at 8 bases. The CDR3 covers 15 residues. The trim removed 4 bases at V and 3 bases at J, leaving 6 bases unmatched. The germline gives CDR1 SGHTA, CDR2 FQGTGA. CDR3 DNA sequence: TGTGCCAGCAGCTCCCAGGGGGCGAAAACAGATACGCAGTATTTT. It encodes CASSSQGAKTDTQYF.